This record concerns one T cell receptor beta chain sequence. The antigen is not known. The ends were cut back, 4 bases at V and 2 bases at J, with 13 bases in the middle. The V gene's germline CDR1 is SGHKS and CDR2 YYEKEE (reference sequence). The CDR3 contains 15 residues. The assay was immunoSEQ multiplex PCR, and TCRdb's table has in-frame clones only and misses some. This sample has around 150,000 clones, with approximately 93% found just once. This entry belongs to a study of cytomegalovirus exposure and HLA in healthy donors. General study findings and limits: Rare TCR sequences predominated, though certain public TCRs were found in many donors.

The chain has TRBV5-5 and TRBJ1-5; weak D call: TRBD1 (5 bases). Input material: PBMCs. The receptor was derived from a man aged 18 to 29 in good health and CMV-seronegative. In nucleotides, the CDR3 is TGTGCCAGCAGCGCCACAGGAAATGGCAATCAGCCCCAGCATTTT. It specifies CASSATGNGNQPQHF.